Below are 14 T cell receptor beta chains sequenced from a single sample in a study of control samples from healthy donors and cancer patients. TCRdb keeps only in-frame clones here, not all; method: immunoSEQ multiplex PCR. The sample consists of roughly 190,000 clones, 91% of them appearing once. Specimen: blood. These receptors all stem from a woman in her thirties in good health.

The chain carries TRBV7-9 and TRBJ2-7, with D possibly matching TRBD1 (6 bases). This CDR3 spans 15 amino acids. The germline V gene encodes CDR1 SEHNR and CDR2 FQNEAQ (reference sequence). V lost 0 bases and J 3 bases, leaving 12 bases between the germline ends. The CDR3 here is CASSLAGNRDYEQYF. CDR3 DNA sequence: TGTGCCAGCAGCTTAGCAGGGAACAGGGACTACGAGCAGTACTTC.

This chain links TRBV28 with TRBJ2-3; 12 nucleotides match TRBD2. The germline CDR1 and CDR2 sequences are MDHEN and SYDVKM. J gave up 11 bases and V 6 bases, and 9 bases lay outside the gene matches. The CDR3 spans 14 residues. CDR3 loop: CASRTSGRRPGQYF. Written as DNA, the CDR3 is TGTGCCAGCAGGACTAGCGGGAGAAGGCCAGGGCAGTATTTT.

The rearrangement links TRBV7-9 to TRBJ1-1; the D gene is possibly TRBD1 (6 bases). V dropped 5 bases and J dropped 8 bases, with 9 bases sitting between them. The CDR3 extends over 11 amino acids. From germline, CDR1 is SEHNR and CDR2 FQNEAQ (reference sequence). CDR3 residues: CASSADREAFF. The CDR3 nucleotides are TGTGCCAGCAGCGCTGACAGGGAAGCTTTCTTT.

The chain uses TRBV24-1 and TRBJ1-1, with D possibly matching TRBD1 (6 bases). The length of the CDR3 is 14 residues. Trimming shortened V by 4 bases and J by 2 bases, and 10 bases separated the two germline ends. From germline, CDR1 is KGHDR and CDR2 SFDVKD. CDR3 in amino acids: CATSDRTDNTEAFF. CDR3 coding DNA: TGTGCCACCAGTGACCGGACAGATAACACTGAAGCTTTCTTT.

The chain's CDR3 is CASSIDRQGTNSPLHF. Here the CDR3 DNA reads TGTGCCAGTAGTATAGACAGACAGGGCACAAATTCACCCCTCCACTTT. J is TRBJ1-6 and V is TRBV19, with 7 bases that match TRBD1. J gave up 7 bases and V 0 bases, and 6 bases lay outside the gene matches. The CDR3 consists of 16 residues. CDR1 LNHDA and CDR2 SQIVND come from the germline V gene (reference sequence).

V usage is TRBV5-4 and J usage is TRBJ1-1; D ambiguous. Germline V gives CDR1 SGHNT, CDR2 YYREEE (reference sequence). The CDR3 consists of 13 residues. Trimming pared 1 base from V and 0 bases from J, leaving 4 bases between. The chain's CDR3 is CASSLTLNTEAFF. DNA for the CDR3: TGTGCCAGCAGCTTGACCCTGAACACTGAAGCTTTCTTT.

The V and J genes are TRBV10-2 and TRBJ1-1, with a possible D match to TRBD1 (5 bases). Germline assignment: CDR1 WSHSY and CDR2 SAAADI. V lost 7 bases and J lost 5, with 8 bases in between. This CDR3 has 11 residues. The CDR3 is CASTGGTEAFF. The CDR3 coding sequence is TGCGCCAGCACCGGGGGGACTGAAGCTTTCTTT.

The V call is TRBV7-9, the J call TRBJ1-1; D gene uncertain. The CDR3 is 15 amino acids. Germline CDR1 is SEHNR and CDR2 is FQNEAQ (reference sequence). The ends were cut back, 2 bases at V and 0 bases at J, with 10 bases in the middle. This CDR3 reads CASSLSPRMNTEAFF. The CDR3, as DNA: TGTGCCAGCAGCTTATCCCCCAGGATGAACACTGAAGCTTTCTTT.

The V call is TRBV7-8, the J call TRBJ2-1, with D tentatively TRBD2 (7 bases). Germline V lookup: CDR1 SGHVS, CDR2 FQNEAQ. Between the trimmed V and J ends, which lost 1 base and 5 bases, there was a span of 15 bases. This CDR3 has 16 amino acids. The CDR3, as DNA: TGTGCCAGCAGCTTAGGGGTAGCCGGGGGGCACAATGAGCAGTTCTTC. This codes for CASSLGVAGGHNEQFF.

This clone was detected only once. This rearrangement joins TRBV3-1 (or the pseudogene TRBV3-2) to TRBJ1-1, with D tentatively TRBD1 (6 bases). The V end was cut by 4 bases, the J end by 0 bases, with 12 bases between. Germline CDR1 LGHDT, CDR2 YNNKEL (reference sequence). This CDR3 is built from 15 residues. CDR3: CASSPHRVMNTEAFF. The CDR3 coding sequence is TGTGCCAGCAGCCCCCACAGGGTAATGAACACTGAAGCTTTCTTT.

This sequence joins TRBV5-6 and TRBJ2-7; 16 bases map to TRBD2. With 4 bases clipped from V and 4 bases from J, the junction kept 5 bases outside the gene matches. The CDR3 has 16 amino acids. The germline V gene encodes CDR1 SGHDT and CDR2 YYEEEE. The CDR3 DNA reads TGTGCCAGCAGCCCGGGACTAGCGGGAGGGAGGTACGAGCAGTACTTC. This translates into CASSPGLAGGRYEQYF. Full variable domain (outside the CDR3, taken from reference TRBV5-6 and TRBJ2-7): DAGVTQSPTHLIKTRGQQVTLRCSPKSGHDTVSWYQQALGQGPQFIFQYYEEEERQRGNFPDRFSGHQFPNYSSELNVNALLLGDSALYLCASSPGLAGGRYEQYFGPGTRLTVT.

V usage is TRBV7-2 and J usage is TRBJ2-1; D perhaps matches TRBD1 (5 bases). The CDR3 is 14 amino acids. Trimming pared 1 base from V and 12 bases from J, leaving 16 bases between. Germline CDR1 and CDR2: SGHTA and FQGNSA. The CDR3 sequence is CASSLGVPRRGQFF. In DNA form, the CDR3 reads TGTGCCAGCAGCTTAGGTGTCCCCCGAAGGGGGCAGTTCTTC.

The chain has TRBV6-4 and TRBJ2-7; TRBD1 or TRBD2 may be the D gene (5 bases each). The germline V and J ends were trimmed by 2 bases and 3 bases, with 11 bases remaining between them. Germline assignment: CDR1 MRHNA and CDR2 SNTAGT. The CDR3 consists of 14 residues. CDR3 sequence: CASSDGRAGYEQYF. The CDR3 DNA follows: TGTGCCAGCAGTGACGGCAGGGCGGGCTACGAGCAGTACTTC.

This clone appeared once. The chain links TRBV5-6 to TRBJ2-7, with 10 bases matching TRBD2. The ends lost 4 bases at V and 0 bases at J; junction bases unmatched: 4. CDR1 and CDR2 (germline): SGHDT, YYEEEE. The CDR3 sequence is 15 residues long. The CDR3 sequence is CASSRLAGVSYEQYF. The CDR3 DNA reads as TGTGCCAGCAGCCGCCTAGCGGGGGTCTCCTACGAGCAGTACTTC.